The 13 T cell receptor beta chains reported below all come from one sample, sequenced in a study of CD8+CD57+ T cells in acquired aplastic anemia. Genomic DNA templated the TCR beta VDJ and CDR3 profiling. TCRdb reprocessed the reads with MiXCR, giving one entry per CDR3 protein. The table lists roughly 180,000 distinct CDR3 sequences, around three fifths of them singletons, with more than 45% in the top ten. The sequenced sample consisted of sorted CD4+, CD8+, or CD8+CD57+ T cells (not recorded which) from PBMCs. These receptor sequences come from a human donor with severe aplastic anemia or a healthy control (not recorded which).

Many counts were recorded for this clonotype. The chain uses TRBV28 and TRBJ2-1; D may be TRBD1 (6 bases). Trimming left V 5 bases short and J 10 bases short, with 15 bases between. The CDR3 consists of 13 residues. Germline-derived CDR1 and CDR2 are MDHEN and SYDVKM. The CDR3 DNA sequence: TGTGCCAGCAGTCTCCTGGACAGTTTCGAGCAGTTCTTC. Protein product: CASSLLDSFEQFF.

There are many counts of this clonotype. This chain uses TRBV7-6 with TRBJ1-5, with TRBD1 matching over 10 bases. The V and J ends lost 3 bases and 5 bases, in that order; junction bases with no gene match: 1. CDR1 is SGHVS and CDR2 is FNYEAQ in the germline V gene. This CDR3 is built from 14 residues. The CDR3 DNA reads TGTGCCAGCAGCTTGGGACAGGGGCATCAGCCCCAGCATTTT. Protein product: CASSLGQGHQPQHF.

The gene calls are TRBV19 and TRBJ1-4, with D unclear. The germline gives CDR1 LNHDA, CDR2 SQIVND (reference sequence). V was clipped by 2 bases and J by 3 bases, with 7 bases between them. This CDR3 is built from 14 residues. CDR3 protein: CASSIQVPNEKLFF. The CDR3 region has the DNA TGTGCCAGTAGTATACAGGTCCCTAATGAAAAACTGTTTTTT.

This clonotype has ten or more counts. The genes are TRBV30 and TRBJ2-7; 7 bases are shared with TRBD1. The germline V gene has CDR1 GTSNPN and CDR2 SVGIG (reference sequence). The CDR3 consists of 12 residues. The V and J ends lost 5 bases and 3 bases, in that order; junction bases with no gene match: 4. Written as DNA, the CDR3 is TGTGCCTGGGGGGGACAGAACTACGAGCAGTACTTC. Protein: CAWGGQNYEQYF.

This chain links TRBV20-1 with TRBJ2-3; no definite D call. Germline CDR1 DFQATT, CDR2 SNEGSKA (reference sequence). The CDR3 covers 11 residues. Trimming pared 4 bases from V and 2 bases from J, leaving 4 bases between. CDR3 region: CSANPTDTQYF. In nucleotides, the CDR3 is TGCAGTGCTAATCCCACAGATACGCAGTATTTT.

J is TRBJ2-5 and V is TRBV7-2, with TRBD2 identical over 11 bases. Trimming removed 5 bases from V and 1 base from J; junction bases left unmatched: 6. The germline gives CDR1 SGHTA, CDR2 FQGNSA. This CDR3 region has 16 residues. CDR3 residues: CASSQGLAGGQETQYF. The CDR3, as DNA: TGTGCCAGCAGCCAAGGTCTAGCGGGGGGCCAAGAGACCCAGTACTTC.

The chain links TRBV2 to TRBJ2-7; D call uncertain. V was cut by 3 bases and J by 3 bases, with 6 bases left in between. This CDR3 region has 12 residues. Germline loops: CDR1 SNHLY, CDR2 FYNNEI. The CDR3, as DNA: TGTGCCAGCAGTGATGTCCTCTACGAGCAGTACTTC. It encodes CASSDVLYEQYF.

In this sample, this clonotype turned up many times. The chain carries TRBV4-1 and TRBJ1-1; no clear D gene. The CDR3 is 13 amino acids. CDR1 is MGHRA and CDR2 is YSYEKL in the germline V gene. V was trimmed by 1 base and J by 7 bases, leaving 10 bases between them. This CDR3 is CASSQVNWLEAFF. CDR3 DNA sequence: TGCGCCAGCAGCCAAGTTAACTGGCTTGAAGCTTTCTTT.

The chain is built from TRBV9 and TRBJ2-7; 7 nucleotides align to TRBD1. Losses at the gene ends were 4 bases for V and 3 bases for J; bases not matched to a gene: 10. Germline V CDR1 and CDR2: SGDLS, YYNGEE. CDR3 size: 15 residues. Written as DNA, the CDR3 is TGTGCCAGCAGCTCGGACCGGGACAGTCTCTACGAGCAGTACTTC. Amino acids: CASSSDRDSLYEQYF.

The chain employs TRBV2 and TRBJ1-6, with no clear D. V lost 8 bases, J lost 8 bases, and 16 bases lay in between. Germline CDR1 and CDR2: SNHLY and FYNNEI. The CDR3 consists of 14 residues. CDR3 sequence: CASCAGEGYSPLHF. CDR3 nucleotides: TGTGCCAGCTGCGCGGGTGAAGGGTATTCACCCCTCCACTTT.

The J gene is TRBJ1-5, the V gene TRBV20-1, with D tentatively TRBD1 (6 bases). The CDR3 is 13 residues long. Germline assignment: CDR1 DFQATT and CDR2 SNEGSKA (reference sequence). Trimming shortened V by 5 bases and J by 4 bases, and 12 bases separated the two germline ends. The CDR3 DNA reads as TGCAGTGCTGAGGACAGCCAAAATCAGCCCCAGCATTTT. Its translation: CSAEDSQNQPQHF.

The rearrangement joins TRBV25-1 to TRBJ2-1; 9 bases align to TRBD1. The CDR3 consists of 15 residues. The junction had 4 bases not matched to a gene; V was cut back by 6 bases and J by 1 base. Looked up from germline, CDR1 is MGHDK and CDR2 is SYGVNS. The DNA for the CDR3 is TGTGCCAGCAGAGCCGGGACAGGGTCCTACAATGAGCAGTTCTTC. The encoded protein is CASRAGTGSYNEQFF.

This clonotype was picked up a small number of times. V is TRBV15 and J is TRBJ1-5; no clear D. This CDR3 has 17 residues. Germline V gene data show CDR1 as LNHNV and CDR2 as YYDKDF (reference sequence). V dropped 0 bases and J dropped 1 base, with 13 bases sitting between them. Here the CDR3 DNA reads TGTGCCACCAGCAGAGATAAGGGCGGAACAAGCAATCAGCCCCAGCATTTT. The encoded protein is CATSRDKGGTSNQPQHF.